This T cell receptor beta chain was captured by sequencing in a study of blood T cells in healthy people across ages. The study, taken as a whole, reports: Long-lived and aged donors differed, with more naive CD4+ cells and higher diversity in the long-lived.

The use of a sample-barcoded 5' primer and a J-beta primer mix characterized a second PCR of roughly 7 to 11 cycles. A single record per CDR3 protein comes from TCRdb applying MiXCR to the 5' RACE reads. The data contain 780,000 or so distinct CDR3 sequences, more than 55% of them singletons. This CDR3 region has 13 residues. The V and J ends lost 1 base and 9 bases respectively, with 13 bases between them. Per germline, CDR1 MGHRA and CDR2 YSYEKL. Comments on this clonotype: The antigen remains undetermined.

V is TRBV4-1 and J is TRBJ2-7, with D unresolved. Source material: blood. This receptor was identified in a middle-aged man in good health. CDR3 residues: CASSQVFLGVQYF. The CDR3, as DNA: TGCGCCAGCAGCCAAGTCTTCCTGGGTGTGCAGTACTTC.